A single sample gave rise to the 26 T cell receptor beta chains below, sequenced in a study of T cell responses to AZD1222 COVID-19 vaccine. Some clones are missing from TCRdb's copy, which holds only in-frame ones; the method was immunoSEQ multiplex PCR. The data hold approximately 150,000 clones, with around 88% observed a single time. Material: peripheral blood, obtained 28 days after the second AZD1222 dose. The receptors were gathered from an adult who received the AZD1222 COVID-19 vaccine.

The gene calls are TRBV30 and TRBJ1-1, with D hard to call. The CDR3 sequence is 11 residues long. In germline, CDR1 is GTSNPN, CDR2 SVGIG (reference sequence). The V and J ends lost 5 bases and 5 bases respectively, with 9 bases between them. The CDR3 sequence is CAWLERTEAFF. The CDR3 nucleotides are TGTGCCTGGCTGGAACGGACTGAAGCTTTCTTT.

The V call is TRBV7-9, the J call TRBJ1-2; D uncertain. The length of the CDR3 is 11 residues. Germline CDR1 is SEHNR and CDR2 is FQNEAQ (reference sequence). V gave up 5 bases and J gave up 8 bases, with 9 bases separating them. The CDR3 is CASSERGGYTF. CDR3 coding DNA: TGTGCCAGCAGCGAAAGAGGAGGCTACACCTTC.

CDR3 bases: TGTGCCAGCAGTCAATTCGACAGGGGATATTCACCCCTCCACTTT. It encodes CASSQFDRGYSPLHF. The chain joins TRBV7-9 to TRBJ1-6; TRBD1 matches at 8 bases. V shed 6 bases and J 8 bases; nucleotides not matched to a gene: 9. There are 15 residues in the CDR3. Germline lookup yields CDR1 SEHNR and CDR2 FQNEAQ (reference sequence).

The CDR3 loop reads CASSLRLNVRYEQYF. The DNA for the CDR3 is TGTGCCAGCAGTTTACGGTTGAATGTCCGCTACGAGCAGTACTTC. This rearrangement joins TRBV27 to TRBJ2-7; D is undetermined. CDR1 and CDR2 (germline): MNHEY, SMNVEV (reference sequence). V lost 2 bases to trimming and J lost 3 bases, with 14 bases between them. The CDR3 has 15 amino acids.

This clone was seen a single time. The chain employs TRBV6-5 and TRBJ1-3; D gene uncertain. V was cut by 5 bases and J by 0 bases, with 8 bases left in between. The CDR3 totals 14 residues. From germline, CDR1 is MNHEY and CDR2 SVGAGI. CDR3 nucleotide sequence: TGTGCCAGCAGTACAGATTACTCTGGAAACACCATATATTTT. Protein: CASSTDYSGNTIYF.

The V gene is TRBV19, the J gene TRBJ1-1, with D tentatively TRBD1 (6 bases). Germline V lookup: CDR1 LNHDA, CDR2 SQIVND (reference sequence). This CDR3 spans 16 amino acids. The germline V and J ends were trimmed by 3 bases and 0 bases, with 14 bases remaining between them. The CDR3 DNA follows: TGTGCCAGTAGTATCCCCAGGGACACACTGAACACTGAAGCTTTCTTT. As protein: CASSIPRDTLNTEAFF.

The V call is TRBV19, the J call TRBJ1-1, with TRBD1 matching 9 bases. V lost 6 bases, J lost 5 bases, and 10 bases stayed unmatched. The CDR3 contains 15 residues. The germline V gene encodes CDR1 LNHDA and CDR2 SQIVND (reference sequence). The CDR3 nucleotides are TGTGCCAGTAGAGGGAGGACAGGGGAGGGTACTGAAGCTTTCTTT. As protein: CASRGRTGEGTEAFF.

The gene calls are TRBV5-1 and TRBJ2-2; D not certain. From germline, CDR1 is SGHRS and CDR2 YFSETQ. V dropped 4 bases and J dropped 1 base, with 8 bases sitting between them. This CDR3 region has 14 residues. The CDR3 spells CASSLVMNTGELFF. CDR3 in DNA: TGCGCCAGCAGCCTCGTCATGAACACCGGGGAGCTGTTTTTT.

The chain joins TRBV3-1 (or the pseudogene TRBV3-2) to TRBJ1-1; unclear D gene. CDR1 is LGHDT, CDR2 YNNKEL, per germline (reference sequence). The V gene lost 0 bases and the J gene lost 3 bases, with 14 bases spanning the gap. CDR3 length equals 16 residues. This CDR3 is CASSQDLTLRDTEAFF. CDR3 nucleotide sequence: TGTGCCAGCAGCCAAGATCTGACCTTAAGGGACACTGAAGCTTTCTTT.

The chain employs TRBV7-8 and TRBJ1-1; maybe TRBD1 (6 bases). Germline CDR1 SGHVS, CDR2 FQNEAQ. The CDR3 consists of 13 residues. The V gene lost 4 bases and the J gene lost 5 bases, with 11 bases spanning the gap. The CDR3 DNA is TGTGCCAGCAGCTCTCTCAGGGGTACTGAAGCTTTCTTT. As protein: CASSSLRGTEAFF.

A few counts support this clone. The same CDR3 can be traced to other DNA sequences in this sample. The V and J genes are TRBV5-1 and TRBJ1-2; the D gene is possibly TRBD1 (5 bases). The CDR3 loop spans 12 amino acids. V gave up 7 bases and J gave up 3 bases, with 10 bases separating them. CDR1 SGHRS and CDR2 YFSETQ come from the germline V gene. The DNA of the CDR3 is TGCGCCAGCCGCGAGACAGACTATGGCTACACCTTC. This sequence encodes CASRETDYGYTF.

This rearrangement joins TRBV15 to TRBJ1-1; D is ambiguous. Germline V CDR1 and CDR2: LNHNV, YYDKDF (reference sequence). Trimming pared 8 bases from V and 1 base from J, leaving 8 bases between. The CDR3 spans 12 residues. The CDR3 is CATALENTEAFF. CDR3 coding DNA: TGTGCCACCGCCCTAGAGAACACTGAAGCTTTCTTT.

The chain employs TRBV6-2 or TRBV6-3 and TRBJ1-1, with 7 bases aligning to TRBD1. The ends lost 4 bases at V and 7 bases at J; junction bases unmatched: 12. This CDR3 spans 15 amino acids. Germline V gene data show CDR1 as MNHEY and CDR2 as SVGEGT. CDR3 in amino acids: CASSSTDRVGGEAFF. CDR3 coding DNA: TGTGCCAGCAGTTCGACCGACAGGGTTGGGGGTGAAGCTTTCTTT.

The chain couples TRBV5-6 to TRBJ1-4, with D perhaps TRBD1 (5 bases). V was clipped by 2 bases and J by 5 bases, with 13 bases between them. The CDR3 spans 15 residues. Per the germline V gene, CDR1 is SGHDT and CDR2 is YYEEEE. DNA of the CDR3: TGTGCCAGCAGCTTAAGGGGACCGTCAAATGAAAAACTGTTTTTT. This gives the protein CASSLRGPSNEKLFF.

This chain links TRBV18 with TRBJ1-6, with TRBD1 matching 7 bases. Germline values: CDR1 KGHSH, CDR2 LQKENI. The CDR3 is 15 amino acids. J lost 7 bases, V lost 2 bases, and 5 bases had no gene match. The CDR3 nucleotides read TGTGCCAGCTCACCATTAGAGGGGGCGAATTCACCCCTCCACTTT. The encoded protein is CASSPLEGANSPLHF.

V usage is TRBV4-3 and J usage is TRBJ1-1; 7 nucleotides align to TRBD1. The CDR3 sequence is 13 residues long. V lost 3 bases to trimming and J lost 7 bases; unmatched junction nucleotides: 5. The germline V gene has CDR1 LGHNA and CDR2 YSLEER. CDR3: CASSQHRGSEAFF. CDR3 bases: TGCGCCAGCAGCCAGCACAGGGGAAGTGAAGCTTTCTTT.

This rearrangement joins TRBV3-1 (or the pseudogene TRBV3-2) to TRBJ1-5; tentative D call: TRBD1 (5 bases). The V gene's germline CDR1 is LGHDT and CDR2 YNNKEL (reference sequence). The V and J ends lost 0 bases and 6 bases respectively, with 9 bases between them. The CDR3 length is 14 residues. Written as DNA, the CDR3 is TGTGCCAGCAGCCAAGAACGACAGCTTCAGCCCCAGCATTTT. Encoded protein: CASSQERQLQPQHF.

The chain has TRBV7-2 and TRBJ2-7; 7 nucleotides align to TRBD1. Germline assignment: CDR1 SGHTA and CDR2 FQGNSA. The CDR3 is 12 amino acids. Trimming removed 2 bases from V and 6 bases from J; junction bases left unmatched: 1. CDR3 loop: CASSLHRGEQYF. Here the CDR3 DNA reads TGTGCCAGCAGCTTACACAGGGGCGAGCAGTACTTC.

V is TRBV7-9 and J is TRBJ1-1; TRBD1 agrees at 7 bases. This CDR3 has 17 amino acids. Germline V CDR1 and CDR2: SEHNR, FQNEAQ (reference sequence). Losses at the gene ends were 5 bases for V and 1 base for J; bases not matched to a gene: 13. The CDR3 loop is CASSVDREGYWNTEAFF. CDR3 nucleotide sequence: TGTGCCAGCAGCGTAGACAGGGAGGGTTACTGGAACACTGAAGCTTTCTTT.

The chain is built from TRBV5-1 and TRBJ1-3; TRBD1 matches at 8 bases. In germline, CDR1 is SGHRS, CDR2 YFSETQ. V was pared by 4 bases and J by 7 bases, with 7 bases of the junction left unmatched. CDR3 size: 14 residues. CDR3 coding DNA: TGCGCCAGCAGCCGCGGACAGGGAGTGAACACCATATATTTT. It codes for CASSRGQGVNTIYF.

The gene calls are TRBV6-5 and TRBJ1-5; a weak D match, TRBD1 (5 bases). Deletions cut 7 bases from V and 2 bases from J, with 15 bases between. Germline V gene lookup returns CDR1 MNHEY and CDR2 SVGAGI. CDR3 length: 15 residues. The CDR3 region has the DNA TGTGCCAGCACCGAGTGGGGGACCGGCAATCAGCCCCAGCATTTT. Its protein product is CASTEWGTGNQPQHF.

V and J are TRBV30 and TRBJ1-3, with D possibly matching TRBD1 (5 bases). This CDR3 region has 15 residues. V lost 0 bases to trimming and J lost 4 bases, with 13 bases between them. Germline V gene lookup returns CDR1 GTSNPN and CDR2 SVGIG (reference sequence). The CDR3 sequence: CAWSVLWGEGNTIYF. The CDR3 DNA sequence: TGTGCCTGGAGTGTACTGTGGGGGGAAGGAAACACCATATATTTT.

This clone was seen just once. This rearrangement joins TRBV10-3 to TRBJ2-2; 8 bases map to TRBD1. CDR3 length equals 14 residues. Germline CDR1 ENHRY, CDR2 SYGVKD. Trimming took 6 bases from V and 1 from J; bases not matched to a gene: 1. The CDR3 region has the DNA TGTGCCATCAGGGGGACAGGGAACACCGGGGAGCTGTTTTTT. It yields the protein CAIRGTGNTGELFF.

This clone was seen a single time. The chain has TRBV5-6 and TRBJ1-3, with D perhaps matching TRBD1 (5 bases). Germline CDR1 and CDR2: SGHDT and YYEEEE. CDR3 length equals 16 residues. With 1 base removed from V and 2 bases from J, the gap between germline ends came to 13 bases. The CDR3 loop reads CASSLKGLGPGNTIYF. The CDR3 region has the DNA TGTGCCAGCAGCTTGAAGGGCCTGGGGCCTGGAAACACCATATATTTT.

The chain carries TRBV19 and TRBJ1-3; D is uncertain. The ends were cut back, 3 bases at V and 0 bases at J, with 6 bases in the middle. CDR1 and CDR2 from the germline V gene are LNHDA and SQIVND (reference sequence). The CDR3 spans 14 residues. For the CDR3, the DNA is TGTGCCAGTAGTATTGGTCCCTCTGGAAACACCATATATTTT. It codes for CASSIGPSGNTIYF.

The chain has TRBV12-3 or TRBV12-4 and TRBJ1-2, with 8 bases fitting TRBD1. The ends lost 6 bases at V and 7 bases at J; junction bases unmatched: 7. This CDR3 region has 13 residues. CDR3 sequence reads: CASSPGTGLGYTF. DNA of the CDR3: TGTGCCAGCAGCCCCGGGACAGGACTTGGCTACACCTTC.